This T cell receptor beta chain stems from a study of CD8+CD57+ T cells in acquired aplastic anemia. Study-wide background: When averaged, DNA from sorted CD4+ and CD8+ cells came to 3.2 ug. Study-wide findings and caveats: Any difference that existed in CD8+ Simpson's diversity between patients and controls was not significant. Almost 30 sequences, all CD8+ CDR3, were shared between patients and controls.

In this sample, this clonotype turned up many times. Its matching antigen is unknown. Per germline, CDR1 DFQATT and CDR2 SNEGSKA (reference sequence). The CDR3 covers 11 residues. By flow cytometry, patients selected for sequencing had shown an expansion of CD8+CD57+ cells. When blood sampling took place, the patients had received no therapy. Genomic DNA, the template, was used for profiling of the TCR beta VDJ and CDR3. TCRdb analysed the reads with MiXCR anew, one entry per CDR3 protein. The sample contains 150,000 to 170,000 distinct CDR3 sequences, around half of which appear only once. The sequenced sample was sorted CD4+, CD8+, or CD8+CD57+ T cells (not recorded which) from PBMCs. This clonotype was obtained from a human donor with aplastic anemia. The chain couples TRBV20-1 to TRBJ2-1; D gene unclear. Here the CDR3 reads CSPLRGGEQFF. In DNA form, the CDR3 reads TGCAGCCCTCTCCGAGGCGGTGAGCAGTTCTTC.